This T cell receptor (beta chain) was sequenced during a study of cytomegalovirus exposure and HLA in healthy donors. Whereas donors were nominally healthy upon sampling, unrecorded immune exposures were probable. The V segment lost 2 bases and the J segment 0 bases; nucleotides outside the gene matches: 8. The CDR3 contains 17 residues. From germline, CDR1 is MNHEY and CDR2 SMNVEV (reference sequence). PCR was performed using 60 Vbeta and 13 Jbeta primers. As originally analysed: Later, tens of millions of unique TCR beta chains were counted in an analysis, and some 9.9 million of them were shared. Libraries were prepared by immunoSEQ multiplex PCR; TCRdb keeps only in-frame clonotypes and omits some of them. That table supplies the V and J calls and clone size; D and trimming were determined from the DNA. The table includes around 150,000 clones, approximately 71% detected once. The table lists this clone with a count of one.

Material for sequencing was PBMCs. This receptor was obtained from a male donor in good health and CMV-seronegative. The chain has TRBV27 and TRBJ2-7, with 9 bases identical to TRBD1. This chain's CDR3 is CASSLTGQGLISYEQYF. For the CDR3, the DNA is TGTGCCAGCAGTTTAACGGGACAGGGCCTCATCTCCTACGAGCAGTACTTC.